This TCR beta chain is from a study of T cell changes during pregnancy in multiple sclerosis. This CDR3 has 14 residues. The ends were cut back, 2 bases at V and 5 bases at J, with 14 bases in the middle. CDR1 is SGHRS, CDR2 YFSETQ, per germline. TCRdb keeps only in-frame clones here, not all; method: immunoSEQ multiplex PCR. The sample has tens of thousands of clones, 80% to 95% seen once. The receptor's source is a female donor with multiple sclerosis, enrolled in a pregnancy study. This sequence joins TRBV5-1 and TRBJ2-7; maybe TRBD1 (5 bases). The sequences come from peripheral blood, collected after pregnancy. Here the CDR3 reads CASSFDSLPHEQYF. CDR3 DNA: TGCGCCAGCAGCTTCGACAGTCTCCCTCACGAGCAGTACTTC.